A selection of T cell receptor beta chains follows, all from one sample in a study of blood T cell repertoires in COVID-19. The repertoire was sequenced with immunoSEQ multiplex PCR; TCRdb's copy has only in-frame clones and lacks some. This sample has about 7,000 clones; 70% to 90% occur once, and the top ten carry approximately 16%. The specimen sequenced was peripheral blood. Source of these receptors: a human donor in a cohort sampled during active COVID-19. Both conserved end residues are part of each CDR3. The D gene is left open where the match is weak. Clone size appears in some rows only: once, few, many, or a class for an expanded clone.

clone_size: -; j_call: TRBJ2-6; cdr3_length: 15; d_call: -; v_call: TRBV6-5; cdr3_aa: CATSGTPSGANVLTF; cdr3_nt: TGTGCCACCTCAGGGACTCCTTCTGGGGCCAACGTCCTGACTTTC
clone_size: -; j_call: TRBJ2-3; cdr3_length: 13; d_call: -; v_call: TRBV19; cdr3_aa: CASTPGFTDTQYF; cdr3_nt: TGTGCCAGTACCCCGGGGTTCACAGATACGCAGTATTTT
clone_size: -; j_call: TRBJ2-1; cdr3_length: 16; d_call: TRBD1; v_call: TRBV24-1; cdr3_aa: CATSDPGQGGFNEQFF; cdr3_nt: TGTGCCACCAGTGACCCGGGACAGGGGGGTTTCAATGAGCAGTTCTTC
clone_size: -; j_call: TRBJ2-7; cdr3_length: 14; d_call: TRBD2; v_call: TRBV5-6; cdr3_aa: CASSLGGRSYEQYF; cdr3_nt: TGTGCCAGCAGCTTAGGCGGGAGATCCTACGAGCAGTACTTC
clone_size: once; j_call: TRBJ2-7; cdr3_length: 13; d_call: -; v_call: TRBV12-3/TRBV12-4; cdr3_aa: CASSFSPVYEQYF; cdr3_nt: TGTGCCAGCAGTTTCAGTCCCGTCTACGAGCAGTACTTC
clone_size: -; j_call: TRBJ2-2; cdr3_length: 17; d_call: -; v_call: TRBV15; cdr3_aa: CATSRDLTSENTGELFF; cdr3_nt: TGTGCCACCAGCAGAGATCTCACTAGTGAGAACACCGGGGAGCTGTTTTTT
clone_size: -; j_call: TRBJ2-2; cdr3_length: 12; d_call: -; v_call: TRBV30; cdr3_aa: CARQGSTGELFF; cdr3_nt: TGTGCCCGGCAGGGGAGCACCGGGGAGCTGTTTTTT
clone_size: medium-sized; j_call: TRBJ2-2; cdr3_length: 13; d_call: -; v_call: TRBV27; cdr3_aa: CASSFTSAGELFF; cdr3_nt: TGTGCCAGCAGTTTCACGTCAGCCGGGGAGCTGTTTTTT
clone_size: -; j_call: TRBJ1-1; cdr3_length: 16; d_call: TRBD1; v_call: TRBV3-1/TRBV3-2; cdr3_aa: CASSQVGTGGDTEAFF; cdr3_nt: TGTGCCAGCAGCCAAGTCGGGACAGGGGGTGACACTGAAGCTTTCTTT
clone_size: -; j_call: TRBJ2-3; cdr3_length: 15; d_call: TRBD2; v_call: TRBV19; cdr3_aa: CASSKRLARTDTQYF; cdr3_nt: TGTGCCAGTAGTAAACGACTAGCGAGGACAGATACGCAGTATTTT
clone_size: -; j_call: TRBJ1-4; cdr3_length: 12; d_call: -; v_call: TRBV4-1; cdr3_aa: CASSLPREKLFF; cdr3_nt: TGCGCCAGCAGCCTTCCGAGGGAAAAACTGTTTTTT
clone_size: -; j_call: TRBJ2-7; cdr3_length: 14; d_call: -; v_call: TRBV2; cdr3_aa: CASSEIRQLDEQYF; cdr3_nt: TGTGCCAGCAGTGAAATTCGGCAGCTAGACGAGCAGTACTTC
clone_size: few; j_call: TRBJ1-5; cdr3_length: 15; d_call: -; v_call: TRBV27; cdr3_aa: CASRLAGSGNQPQHF; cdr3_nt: TGTGCCAGCAGGTTAGCAGGGTCGGGCAATCAGCCCCAGCATTTT
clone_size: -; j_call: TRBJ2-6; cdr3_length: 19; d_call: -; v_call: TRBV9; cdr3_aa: CASSVEGLGRVSGANVLTF; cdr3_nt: TGTGCCAGCAGCGTAGAAGGGTTGGGCAGGGTAAGTGGGGCCAACGTCCTGACTTTC
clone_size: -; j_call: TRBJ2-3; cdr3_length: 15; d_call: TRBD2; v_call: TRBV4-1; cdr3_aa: CASSQRSSGGGTQYF; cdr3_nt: TGCGCCAGCAGCCAAAGGTCTAGCGGGGGAGGAACGCAGTATTTT
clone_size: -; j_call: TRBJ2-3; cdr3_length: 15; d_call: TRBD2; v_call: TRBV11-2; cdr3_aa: CASSPDRGGLDTQYF; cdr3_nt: TGTGCCAGCAGCCCGGACCGGGGAGGGCTGGATACGCAGTATTTT
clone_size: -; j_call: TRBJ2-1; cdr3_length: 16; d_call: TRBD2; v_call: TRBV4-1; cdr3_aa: CASSQVRLAGVNEQFF; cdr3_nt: TGCGCCAGCAGCCAAGTTAGACTAGCGGGAGTTAATGAGCAGTTCTTC
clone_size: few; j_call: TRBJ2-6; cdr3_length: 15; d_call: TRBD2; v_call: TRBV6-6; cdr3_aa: CASTASGTGANVLTF; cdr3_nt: TGTGCCAGCACCGCGAGCGGGACTGGGGCCAACGTCCTGACTTTC
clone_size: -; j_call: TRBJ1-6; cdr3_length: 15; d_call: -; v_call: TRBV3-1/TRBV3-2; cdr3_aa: CASSQNSGSQSPLHF; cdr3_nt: TGTGCCAGCAGCCAGAACTCAGGGTCACAATCACCCCTCCACTTT
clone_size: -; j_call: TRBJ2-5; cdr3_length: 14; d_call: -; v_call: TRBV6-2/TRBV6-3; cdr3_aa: CASSFGVAVETQYF; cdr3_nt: TGTGCCAGCAGTTTCGGGGTAGCGGTGGAGACCCAGTACTTC
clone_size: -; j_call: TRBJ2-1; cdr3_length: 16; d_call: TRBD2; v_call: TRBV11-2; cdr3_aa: CASSLDRLASGGEQFF; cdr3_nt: TGTGCCAGCAGCTTAGATCGGTTGGCTAGCGGGGGAGAGCAGTTCTTC
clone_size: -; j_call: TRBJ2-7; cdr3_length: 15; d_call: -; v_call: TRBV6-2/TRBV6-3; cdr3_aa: CASSRTSSPRGEQYF; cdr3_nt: TGTGCCAGCAGCCGCACGAGTTCGCCACGAGGGGAGCAGTACTTC
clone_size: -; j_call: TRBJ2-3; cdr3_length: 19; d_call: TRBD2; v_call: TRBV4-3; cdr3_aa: CASSQEPAASGGHTDTQYF; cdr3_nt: TGCGCCAGCAGCCAAGAACCCGCGGCTAGCGGGGGCCACACAGATACGCAGTATTTT
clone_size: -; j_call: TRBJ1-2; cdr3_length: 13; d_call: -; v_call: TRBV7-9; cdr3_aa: CASSSAVNPSYTF; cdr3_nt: TGTGCCAGCAGCTCTGCGGTAAACCCGAGCTACACCTTC
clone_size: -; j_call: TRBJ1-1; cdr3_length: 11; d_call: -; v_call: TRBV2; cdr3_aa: CASRGVTEAFF; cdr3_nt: TGTGCCAGCAGAGGAGTAACTGAAGCTTTCTTT
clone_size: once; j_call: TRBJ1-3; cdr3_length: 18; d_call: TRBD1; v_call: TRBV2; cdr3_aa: CASSLFQGQASSGNTIYF; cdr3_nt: TGTGCCAGCAGTCTCTTTCAGGGACAGGCCAGCTCTGGAAACACCATATATTTT
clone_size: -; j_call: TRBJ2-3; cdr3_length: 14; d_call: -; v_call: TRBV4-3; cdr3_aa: CASSQDNPTDTQYF; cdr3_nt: TGCGCCAGCAGCCAGGACAACCCCACAGATACGCAGTATTTT
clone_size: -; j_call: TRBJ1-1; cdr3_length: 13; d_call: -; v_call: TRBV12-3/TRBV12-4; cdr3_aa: CASSLSGFPEAFF; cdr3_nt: TGTGCCAGCAGTTTGTCAGGGTTCCCTGAAGCTTTCTTT
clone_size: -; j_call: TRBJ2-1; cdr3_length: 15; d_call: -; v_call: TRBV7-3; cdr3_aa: CASSSKTTVYNEQFF; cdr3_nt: TGTGCCAGCAGCTCCAAAACCACAGTTTACAATGAGCAGTTCTTC
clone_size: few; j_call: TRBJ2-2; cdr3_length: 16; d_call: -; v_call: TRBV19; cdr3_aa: CASSMWSSVRTGELFF; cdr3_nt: TGTGCCAGTAGTATGTGGTCTAGTGTTAGGACCGGGGAGCTGTTTTTT